The 30 T cell receptor beta chains in this list originate from one sample, sequenced in a study of T cell clonotyping in hematopoietic cell transplantation. Produced via immunoSEQ multiplex PCR; TCRdb's table is partial and in-frame only. The sample includes 25,000 to 30,000 clones, 82% of them seen just once. Regarding time point: recipient sample about 28 days before transplant, after cytoreduction. Here the sequenced sample was peripheral blood mononuclear cells, taken before stem cell transplant. Every receptor here comes from a man aged 40-49 years with acute myeloid leukemia. Some clones in this sample may be carry-over from other donors' samples.

This clone came up once. The chain recombines TRBV28 with TRBJ1-5, with D maybe TRBD1 (6 bases). This CDR3 has 13 amino acids. V shed 8 bases and J shed 2 bases, with 10 bases lying between them. Germline-derived CDR1 and CDR2 are MDHEN and SYDVKM. The CDR3 DNA reads TGTGCCAGCGGAGGGGGGGGCAATCAGCCCCAGCATTTT. Its translation: CASGGGGNQPQHF.

The gene calls are TRBV7-2 and TRBJ1-5; TRBD1 matches 10 bases. Germline values: CDR1 SGHTA, CDR2 FQGNSA. This CDR3 is 16 amino acids long. V was pared by 5 bases and J by 1 base, with 5 bases of the junction left unmatched. The CDR3 here is CASSLGQGRSNQPQHF. The CDR3 DNA reads TGTGCCAGCAGCCTGGGACAGGGGCGAAGCAATCAGCCCCAGCATTTT.

The chain recombines TRBV5-1 with TRBJ2-1; 7 nucleotides agree with TRBD1. This CDR3 has 14 residues. V lost 0 bases and J lost 5; bases outside the gene matches: 2. Looked up from germline, CDR1 is SGHRS and CDR2 is YFSETQ. CDR3 in amino acids: CASSLEGQNNEQFF. CDR3 DNA: TGCGCCAGCAGCTTGGAGGGACAGAACAATGAGCAGTTCTTC.

The rearrangement uses TRBV27 and TRBJ2-5, with TRBD2 matching over 7 bases. J lost 5 bases, V lost 5 bases, and 5 bases had no gene match. Germline CDR1 and CDR2: MNHEY and SMNVEV (reference sequence). The CDR3 extends over 13 amino acids. The CDR3 reads CASSLGGRETQYF. DNA of the CDR3: TGTGCCAGCAGTCTGGGGGGGAGGGAGACCCAGTACTTC.

This clone was found once. The chain is built from TRBV7-2 and TRBJ1-2; D ambiguous. Germline values: CDR1 SGHTA, CDR2 FQGNSA. This CDR3 is built from 15 residues. V was clipped by 5 bases and J by 3 bases, with 16 bases between them. CDR3 loop: CASSLEPGIDYGYTF. CDR3 DNA sequence: TGTGCCAGCAGCCTAGAGCCGGGGATTGACTATGGCTACACCTTC.

This clone has a handful of counts. The V and J genes are TRBV18 and TRBJ2-3; D is ambiguous. The length of the CDR3 is 13 residues. In germline, CDR1 is KGHSH, CDR2 LQKENI. Trimming stripped 2 bases from V and 2 bases from J, with 5 bases between. Here the CDR3 DNA reads TGTGCCAGCTCACCAAGCGCCACAGATACGCAGTATTTT. Translated, it gives CASSPSATDTQYF.

This clone has only a few counts. The chain is built from TRBV5-4 and TRBJ2-3; 8 bases align to TRBD2. Germline V gives CDR1 SGHNT, CDR2 YYREEE (reference sequence). This CDR3 comprises 15 residues. V lost 4 bases and J lost 5; bases outside the gene matches: 9. The chain's CDR3 is CASSPSGPLVDTQYF. CDR3 nucleotides: TGTGCCAGCAGCCCTAGCGGGCCGCTGGTAGATACGCAGTATTTT.

The chain carries TRBV6-6 and TRBJ1-1; D not resolved. The V end was cut by 5 bases, the J end by 6 bases, with 22 bases between. CDR1 and CDR2 (germline): MNHNY, SVGAGI (reference sequence). The CDR3 runs 16 residues. CDR3 nucleotide sequence: TGTGCCAGCAGTCCCCTCGGGCGGGTTGGTTTCCCTGAAGCTTTCTTT. Protein sequence: CASSPLGRVGFPEAFF.

This chain uses TRBV30 with TRBJ2-7, with D perhaps TRBD1 or TRBD2 (5 bases each). The CDR3 consists of 15 residues. Germline assignment: CDR1 GTSNPN and CDR2 SVGIG (reference sequence). The V end lost 0 bases, the J end lost 0 bases, and 12 bases lay between the germline ends. CDR3 in amino acids: CAWSVRGASSYEQYF. As DNA, the CDR3 is TGTGCCTGGAGTGTACGAGGGGCGAGCTCCTACGAGCAGTACTTC.

The rearrangement uses TRBV7-9 and TRBJ1-5; possible D gene TRBD1, 5 bases. Germline V gene data show CDR1 as SEHNR and CDR2 as FQNEAQ (reference sequence). Trimming shortened V by 3 bases and J by 13 bases, and 16 bases separated the two germline ends. The CDR3 spans 13 residues. The DNA of the CDR3 is TGTGCCAGCAGCTTGGGGGGGGAGTCGCTTCAGCATTTT. Protein product: CASSLGGESLQHF. The complete variable domain, with remaining parts taken from reference TRBV7-9 and TRBJ1-5, reads DTGVSQNPRHKITKRGQNVTFRCDPISEHNRLYWYRQTLGQGPEFLTYFQNEAQLEKSRLLSDRFSAERPKGSFSTLEIQRTEQGDSAMYLCASSLGGESLQHFGDGTRLSIL.

This chain joins TRBV5-1 and TRBJ2-1; D is undetermined. Between the trimmed V and J ends, which lost 4 bases and 4 bases, there was a span of 9 bases. Per germline, CDR1 SGHRS and CDR2 YFSETQ. The CDR3 runs 13 residues. CDR3 in amino acids: CASSPLTYNEQFF. The CDR3 DNA follows: TGCGCCAGCAGCCCCCTGACGTACAATGAGCAGTTCTTC.

The chain uses TRBV30 and TRBJ1-3, with D possibly being TRBD1 (6 bases). The germline V gene encodes CDR1 GTSNPN and CDR2 SVGIG (reference sequence). The CDR3 length is 14 residues. V was shortened by 7 bases and J by 0 bases, with 13 bases between the two germline ends. CDR3 nucleotide sequence: TGTGCCTCGGACAGAGCTTTCTCTGGAAACACCATATATTTT. This gives the protein CASDRAFSGNTIYF.

This chain links TRBV7-2 with TRBJ1-2; D is unclear. Looked up from germline, CDR1 is SGHTA and CDR2 is FQGNSA. The CDR3 contains 15 residues. Between the trimmed V and J ends, which lost 1 base and 6 bases, there was a span of 15 bases. The DNA for the CDR3 is TGTGCCAGCAGCTTAGGGGGATGGGGTCGGGATGGCTACACCTTC. Translating it yields CASSLGGWGRDGYTF.

The V gene is TRBV6-1, the J gene TRBJ2-7; D possibly corresponds to TRBD1 (6 bases). Germline V gives CDR1 MNHNS, CDR2 SASEGT. V was pared by 6 bases and J by 3 bases, with 15 bases between. The CDR3 totals 14 residues. Here the CDR3 reads CASREQGTGYEQYF. The CDR3 DNA reads TGTGCCAGCAGAGAACAGGGAACGGGCTACGAGCAGTACTTC.

This chain links TRBV5-1 with TRBJ2-5; TRBD2 agrees at 10 bases. The CDR3 runs 17 residues. J lost 1 base, V lost 4 bases, and 10 bases had no gene match. Germline V lookup: CDR1 SGHRS, CDR2 YFSETQ. The CDR3 sequence is CASSVSSGGISQETQYF. CDR3 nucleotides: TGCGCCAGCAGCGTCTCTAGCGGGGGAATCTCCCAAGAGACCCAGTACTTC.

This clone was counted between two and nine times. The CDR3 nucleotides read TGTGCCAGCAGTACCGGACAGGGCCTCTATGGCTACACCTTC. Its protein is CASSTGQGLYGYTF. This chain joins TRBV27 and TRBJ1-2; TRBD1 matches 8 bases. Unmatched junction bases numbered 6, after V lost 5 bases and J lost 4 bases. This CDR3 contains 14 residues. Germline CDR1 reads MNHEY; CDR2 reads SMNVEV (reference sequence).

This clone occurred once. The chain combines TRBV6-5 with TRBJ1-4; D ambiguous. The germline V and J ends were trimmed by 5 bases and 3 bases, with 7 bases remaining between them. The CDR3 covers 13 residues. Germline CDR1 and CDR2: MNHEY and SVGAGI. This CDR3 reads CASSTVSNEKLFF. Here the CDR3 DNA reads TGTGCCAGCAGTACAGTATCTAATGAAAAACTGTTTTTT.

This chain links TRBV11-2 with TRBJ2-2, with 7 bases identical to TRBD2. The CDR3 length is 15 residues. Germline CDR1 reads SGHAT; CDR2 reads FQNNGV. Unmatched junction bases numbered 10, after V lost 6 bases and J lost 6 bases. As DNA, the CDR3 is TGTGCCAGCAGTCTAACTAGCGTAGGTTCCGGGGAGCTGTTTTTT. Translation gives CASSLTSVGSGELFF.

In this sample, this clone turned up a few times. The chain couples TRBV4-1 to TRBJ2-7; D is ambiguous. Deletions cut 11 bases from V and 7 bases from J, with 9 bases between. This CDR3 spans 9 amino acids. CDR1 is MGHRA, CDR2 YSYEKL, per germline. CDR3 DNA sequence: TGCGCCGGGCTTAAGGAGCAGTACTTC. It specifies CAGLKEQYF.

CDR3 nucleotides: TGTGCCAGCAAGAGCTCTGGGGCCAACGTCCTGACTTTC. It codes for CASKSSGANVLTF. The chain uses TRBV2 and TRBJ2-6; D is undetermined. The germline V gene encodes CDR1 SNHLY and CDR2 FYNNEI. The ends were cut back, 7 bases at V and 0 bases at J, with 4 bases in the middle. This CDR3 region has 13 residues.

The V and J genes are TRBV10-1 and TRBJ1-1; no definite D call. The CDR3 extends over 13 amino acids. The V gene's germline CDR1 is WNHNN and CDR2 SYGVQD (reference sequence). V was shortened by 10 bases and J by 0 bases, with 12 bases between the two germline ends. The CDR3 loop is CATSGDLNTEAFF. The CDR3 nucleotides read TGCGCCACGTCGGGAGATTTGAACACTGAAGCTTTCTTT.

The chain carries TRBV30 and TRBJ1-2; D is undetermined. The germline V gene encodes CDR1 GTSNPN and CDR2 SVGIG (reference sequence). V was shortened by 2 bases and J by 8 bases, with 9 bases between the two germline ends. CDR3 length equals 11 residues. The CDR3 loop is CAWSLGFGYTF. The CDR3 DNA follows: TGTGCCTGGAGTTTGGGGTTCGGCTACACCTTC.

V and J are TRBV6-1 and TRBJ1-5; TRBD1 agrees at 7 bases. The ends lost 4 bases at V and 4 bases at J; junction bases unmatched: 1. The CDR3 loop spans 13 amino acids. Germline V gene sequence: CDR1 MNHNS, CDR2 SASEGT. As DNA, the CDR3 is TGTGCCAGCAGTGCCAGGGGGAATCAGCCCCAGCATTTT. It yields the protein CASSARGNQPQHF.

The J gene is TRBJ2-1, the V gene TRBV11-3; 8 positions match TRBD2. This CDR3 has 15 amino acids. The germline V gene encodes CDR1 SGHNT and CDR2 YENEEA. With 5 bases clipped from V and 1 base from J, the junction kept 4 bases outside the gene matches. The CDR3 is CASSMLAGSYNEQFF. CDR3 in DNA: TGTGCCAGCAGCATGCTAGCGGGTTCCTACAATGAGCAGTTCTTC.

The chain employs TRBV9 and TRBJ1-2; D is undetermined. Trimming cost V 0 bases and J 8 bases, with 11 bases left between them. This CDR3 has 13 amino acids. Germline CDR1 reads SGDLS; CDR2 reads YYNGEE. CDR3 sequence reads: CASSVGGLGGYTF. Here the CDR3 DNA reads TGTGCCAGCAGCGTAGGAGGACTGGGGGGCTACACCTTC.

The rearrangement links TRBV6-4 to TRBJ2-1; D remains unclear. Per germline, CDR1 MRHNA and CDR2 SNTAGT. The CDR3 runs 12 residues. Trimming took 2 bases from V and 7 from J, leaving 6 bases between them. The CDR3 nucleotides are TGTGCCAGCAGTGACGTTGGGAATGAGCAGTTCTTC. Amino acid sequence: CASSDVGNEQFF.

The V gene is TRBV27, the J gene TRBJ2-3; 11 bases align to TRBD1. Per germline, CDR1 MNHEY and CDR2 SMNVEV (reference sequence). J gave up 3 bases and V 6 bases, and 5 bases lay outside the gene matches. This CDR3 spans 15 amino acids. CDR3 sequence (DNA): TGTGCCAGCAGCCTTGGACAGGGGGCTACAGATACGCAGTATTTT. It translates to CASSLGQGATDTQYF.

This clone was recorded only once. The CDR3 sequence: CAITLQGSSGNTIYF. DNA of the CDR3: TGTGCCATCACCTTACAGGGAAGCTCTGGAAACACCATATATTTT. The rearrangement joins TRBV10-3 to TRBJ1-3; TRBD1 might be the D (6 bases). This CDR3 region has 15 residues. Germline CDR1 is ENHRY and CDR2 is SYGVKD. V lost 7 bases and J lost 0, with 13 bases in between.

This clone came up a few times. J is TRBJ1-2 and V is TRBV10-3; D gene uncertain. V lost 0 bases, J lost 1 base, and 6 bases lay in between. The CDR3 has 14 amino acids. The germline V gene encodes CDR1 ENHRY and CDR2 SYGVKD. The CDR3 coding sequence is TGTGCCATCAGTGAGTCATTACTTAACTATGGCTACACCTTC. Protein sequence: CAISESLLNYGYTF.

The chain is built from TRBV11-1 and TRBJ2-7; tentatively, D is TRBD2 (5 bases). Trimming removed 1 base at V and 1 base at J, with 11 bases between. The length of the CDR3 is 15 residues. Germline V CDR1 and CDR2: SGHAT, FQDESV (reference sequence). The CDR3 is CASSLVGSLSYEQYF. The CDR3 DNA sequence: TGTGCCAGCAGCTTAGTTGGGAGCTTGTCCTACGAGCAGTACTTC. The full variable domain, with the rest looked up from reference TRBV11-1 and TRBJ2-7, is EAEVAQSPRYKITEKSQAVAFWCDPISGHATLYWYRQILGQGPELLVQFQDESVVDDSQLPKDRFSAERLKGVDSTLKIQPAELGDSAMYLCASSLVGSLSYEQYFGPGTRLTVT.